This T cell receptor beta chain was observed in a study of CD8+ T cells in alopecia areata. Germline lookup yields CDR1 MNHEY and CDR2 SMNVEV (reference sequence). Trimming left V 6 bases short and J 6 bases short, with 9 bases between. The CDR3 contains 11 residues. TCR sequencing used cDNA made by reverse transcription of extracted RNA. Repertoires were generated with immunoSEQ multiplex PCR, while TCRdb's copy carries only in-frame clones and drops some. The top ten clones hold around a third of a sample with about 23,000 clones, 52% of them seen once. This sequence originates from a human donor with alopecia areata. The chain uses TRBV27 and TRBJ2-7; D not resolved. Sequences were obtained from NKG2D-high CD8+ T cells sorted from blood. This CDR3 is CASRLGPEQYF. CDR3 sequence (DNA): TGTGCCAGCAGACTGGGTCCCGAGCAGTACTTC.